These 7 T cell receptor beta chains were sequenced from one sample in a study of T cell responses to AZD1222 COVID-19 vaccine. Method: immunoSEQ multiplex PCR; TCRdb's copy keeps in-frame clones and lacks some. Among more than 150,000 clones listed, around 90% were seen once. The source was peripheral blood, collected 28 days after the second AZD1222 dose. These receptors were collected from an adult who received the AZD1222 COVID-19 vaccine.

This clone was recorded a few times. In nucleotides, the CDR3 is TGCAGTGCTAGTCCGCCGGCAAGGGGGAGTTCACCCCTCCACTTT. Translated, it gives CSASPPARGSSPLHF. V gene TRBV20-1 combines with J gene TRBJ1-6, with D possibly TRBD1 on 6 matching bases. The V gene lost 3 bases and the J gene lost 9 bases, with 18 bases spanning the gap. The germline V gene has CDR1 DFQATT and CDR2 SNEGSKA (reference sequence). CDR3 length: 15 residues.

The genes are TRBV10-3 and TRBJ2-3; D is undetermined. V lost 4 bases and J 4 bases, leaving 9 bases between the germline ends. The CDR3 totals 13 residues. CDR1 and CDR2 from the germline V gene are ENHRY and SYGVKD. In DNA, the CDR3 is TGTGCCATCAGTGGAACAGTTGCAGATACGCAGTATTTT. The encoded protein is CAISGTVADTQYF.

The chain employs TRBV12-3 or TRBV12-4 and TRBJ1-1, with TRBD1 matching 8 bases. The CDR3 has 13 amino acids. J gave up 4 bases and V 3 bases, and 1 base lay outside the gene matches. The CDR3, as DNA: TGTGCCAGCAGTTTCCAGGGGGCCACTGAAGCTTTCTTT. This sequence encodes CASSFQGATEAFF.

The gene calls are TRBV7-8 and TRBJ1-2, with D perhaps matching TRBD1 (5 bases). The CDR3 has 13 amino acids. Trimming took off 5 bases at V and 6 bases at J, with 13 bases between the two ends. Germline lookup yields CDR1 SGHVS and CDR2 FQNEAQ. Here the CDR3 reads CASSGRVGDGYTF. The CDR3 bases are TGTGCCAGCAGCGGCAGGGTAGGAGATGGCTACACCTTC.

The chain recombines TRBV7-3 with TRBJ2-3; 7 bases agree with TRBD1. This CDR3 spans 16 amino acids. The germline V gene encodes CDR1 SGHTA and CDR2 FQGTGA. The V gene end was trimmed by 5 bases and the J gene end by 1 base; junction bases not matched to a gene: 9. CDR3 residues: CASSGPPGTGTDTQYF. The CDR3 DNA reads as TGTGCCAGCAGCGGCCCTCCCGGGACAGGCACAGATACGCAGTATTTT.

The V gene is TRBV20-1, the J gene TRBJ1-1; D unresolved. This CDR3 is built from 11 residues. Trimming took off 3 bases at V and 1 base at J, with 3 bases between the two ends. CDR1 DFQATT and CDR2 SNEGSKA come from the germline V gene (reference sequence). The CDR3: CSASENTEAFF. In nucleotides, the CDR3 is TGCAGTGCTAGTGAGAACACTGAAGCTTTCTTT.

The genes are TRBV11-3 and TRBJ2-1, with D unclear. The V gene lost 4 bases and the J gene lost 7 bases, with 8 bases spanning the gap. The CDR3 is 12 amino acids. The germline V gene has CDR1 SGHNT and CDR2 YENEEA. The CDR3 sequence: CASSYSENEQFF. CDR3 nucleotides: TGTGCCAGCAGCTACAGTGAAAATGAGCAGTTCTTC.